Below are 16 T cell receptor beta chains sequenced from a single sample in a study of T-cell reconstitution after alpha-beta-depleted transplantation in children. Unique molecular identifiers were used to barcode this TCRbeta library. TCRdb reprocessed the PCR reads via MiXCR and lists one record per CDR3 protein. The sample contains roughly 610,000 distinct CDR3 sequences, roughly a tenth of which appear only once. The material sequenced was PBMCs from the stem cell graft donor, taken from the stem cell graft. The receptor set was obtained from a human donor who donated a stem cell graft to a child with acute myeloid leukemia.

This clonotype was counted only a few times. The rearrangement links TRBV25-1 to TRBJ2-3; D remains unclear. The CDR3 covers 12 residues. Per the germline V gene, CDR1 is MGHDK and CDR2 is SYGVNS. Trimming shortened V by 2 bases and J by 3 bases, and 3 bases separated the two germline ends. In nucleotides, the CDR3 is TGTGCCAGCAGTGAAGTAACAGATACGCAGTATTTT. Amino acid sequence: CASSEVTDTQYF.

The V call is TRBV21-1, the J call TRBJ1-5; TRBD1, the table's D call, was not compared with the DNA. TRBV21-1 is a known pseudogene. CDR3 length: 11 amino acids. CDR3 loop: CASSNRQPPGF. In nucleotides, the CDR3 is TGTGCCAGCAGTAATCGACAGCCTCCGGGTTTT.

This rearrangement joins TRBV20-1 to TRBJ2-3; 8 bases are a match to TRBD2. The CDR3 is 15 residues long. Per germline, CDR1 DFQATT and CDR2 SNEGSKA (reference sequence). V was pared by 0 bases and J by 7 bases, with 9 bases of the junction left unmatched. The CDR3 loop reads CSARDRGTSIHTQYF. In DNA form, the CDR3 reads TGCAGTGCTAGAGATCGAGGGACTAGTATCCATACGCAGTATTTT.

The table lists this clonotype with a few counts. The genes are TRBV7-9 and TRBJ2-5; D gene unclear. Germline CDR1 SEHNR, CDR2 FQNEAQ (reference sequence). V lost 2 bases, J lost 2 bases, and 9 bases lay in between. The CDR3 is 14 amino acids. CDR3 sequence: CASSLQRIQETQYF. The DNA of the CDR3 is TGTGCCAGCAGCTTACAAAGGATACAAGAGACCCAGTACTTC.

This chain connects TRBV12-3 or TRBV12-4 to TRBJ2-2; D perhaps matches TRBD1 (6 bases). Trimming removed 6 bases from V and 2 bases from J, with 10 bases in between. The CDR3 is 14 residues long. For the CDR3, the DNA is TGTGCCAGCAGACAGGGTATAAACACCGGGGAGCTGTTTTTT. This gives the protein CASRQGINTGELFF.

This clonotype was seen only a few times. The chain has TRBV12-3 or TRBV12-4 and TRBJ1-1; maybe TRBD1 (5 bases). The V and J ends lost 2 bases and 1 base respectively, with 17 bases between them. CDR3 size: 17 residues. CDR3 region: CASSLIHGAPGNTEAFF. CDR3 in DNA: TGTGCCAGCAGTTTAATCCACGGGGCCCCGGGGAACACTGAAGCTTTCTTT.

CDR3: CSVPGTGNGYTF. CDR3 coding DNA: TGCAGCGTCCCCGGGACGGGCAATGGCTACACCTTC. This sequence joins TRBV29-1 and TRBJ1-2; D might be TRBD1 (5 bases). The CDR3 has 12 residues. Trimming took 6 bases from V and 6 from J, leaving 14 bases between them. Looked up from germline, CDR1 is SQVTM and CDR2 is ANQGSEA.

The chain's CDR3 is CASSLLMSRLDYEQYF. The CDR3 nucleotides read TGTGCCAGCAGTTTATTAATGAGCAGATTAGACTACGAGCAGTACTTC. The chain recombines TRBV28 with TRBJ2-7; D unresolved. Germline V gene sequence: CDR1 MDHEN, CDR2 SYDVKM. This CDR3 has 16 residues. The ends were cut back, 1 base at V and 3 bases at J, with 16 bases in the middle.

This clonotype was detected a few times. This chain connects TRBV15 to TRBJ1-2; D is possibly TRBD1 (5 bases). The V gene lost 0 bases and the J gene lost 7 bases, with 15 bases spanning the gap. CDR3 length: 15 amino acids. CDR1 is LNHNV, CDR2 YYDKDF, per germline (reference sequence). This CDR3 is CATSRDRGISFGYTF. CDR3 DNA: TGTGCCACCAGCAGAGATCGGGGGATTAGTTTTGGCTACACCTTC.

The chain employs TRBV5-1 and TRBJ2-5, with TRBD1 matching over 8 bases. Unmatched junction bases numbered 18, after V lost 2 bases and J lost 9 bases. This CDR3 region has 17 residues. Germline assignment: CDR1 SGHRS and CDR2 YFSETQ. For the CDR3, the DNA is TGCGCCAGCAGCTTTGGAGGACAGGGCCCAATCACAGGGCCCCAGTACTTC. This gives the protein CASSFGGQGPITGPQYF.

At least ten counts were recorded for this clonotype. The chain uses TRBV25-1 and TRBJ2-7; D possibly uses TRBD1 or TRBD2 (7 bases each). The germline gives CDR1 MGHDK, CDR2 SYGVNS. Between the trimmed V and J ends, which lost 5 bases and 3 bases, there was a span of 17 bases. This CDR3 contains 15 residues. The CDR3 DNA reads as TGTGCCAGCAGTAGACTTCAGGGGGAGGGCTACGAGCAGTACTTC. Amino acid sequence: CASSRLQGEGYEQYF.

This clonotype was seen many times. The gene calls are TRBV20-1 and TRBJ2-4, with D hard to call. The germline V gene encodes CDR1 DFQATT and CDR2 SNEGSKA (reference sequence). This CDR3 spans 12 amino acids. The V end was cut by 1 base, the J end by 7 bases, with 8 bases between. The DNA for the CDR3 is TGCAGTGCTAGAGGGACGGAGAACATTCAGTACTTC. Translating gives CSARGTENIQYF.

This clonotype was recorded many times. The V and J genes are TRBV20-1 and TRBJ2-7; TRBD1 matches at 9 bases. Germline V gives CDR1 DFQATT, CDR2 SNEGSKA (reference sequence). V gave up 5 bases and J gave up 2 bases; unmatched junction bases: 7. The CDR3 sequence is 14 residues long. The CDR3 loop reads CSAHRTGATYEQYF. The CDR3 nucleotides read TGCAGTGCTCACCGGACAGGGGCCACCTACGAGCAGTACTTC.

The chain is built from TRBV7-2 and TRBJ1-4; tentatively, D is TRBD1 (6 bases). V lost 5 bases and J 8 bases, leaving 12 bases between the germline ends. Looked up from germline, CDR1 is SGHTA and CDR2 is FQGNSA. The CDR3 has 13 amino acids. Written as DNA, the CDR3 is TGTGCCAGCAGCCGACAGGAGGGGGAAAAACTGTTTTTT. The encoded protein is CASSRQEGEKLFF.

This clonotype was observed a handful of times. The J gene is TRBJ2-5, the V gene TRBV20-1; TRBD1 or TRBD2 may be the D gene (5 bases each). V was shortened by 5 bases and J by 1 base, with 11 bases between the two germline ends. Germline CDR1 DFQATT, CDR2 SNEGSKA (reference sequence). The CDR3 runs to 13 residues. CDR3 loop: CSAPGTLQETQYF. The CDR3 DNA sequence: TGCAGTGCTCCCGGGACCCTCCAAGAGACCCAGTACTTC.

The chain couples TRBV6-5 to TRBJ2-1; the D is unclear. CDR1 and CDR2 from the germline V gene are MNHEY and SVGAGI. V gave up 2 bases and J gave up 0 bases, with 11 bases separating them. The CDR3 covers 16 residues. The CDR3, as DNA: TGTGCCAGCAGTTACGTCGTGGGCAGCTCCTACAATGAGCAGTTCTTC. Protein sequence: CASSYVVGSSYNEQFF.